These 31 T cell receptor beta chains were all obtained from the same sample, sequenced in a study of cytomegalovirus exposure and HLA in healthy donors. PCR was performed using 60 Vbeta and 13 Jbeta primers. Clones were sequenced by immunoSEQ multiplex PCR, and TCRdb holds only the in-frame ones, with some missing. The repertoire consists of 95,000 to 150,000 clones, with 83% occurring once and the leading ten covering around 18%. Input material: PBMCs. These TCRs come from a man between 18 and 29 years old in good health and CMV-seropositive.

This clone showed up just once. The V call is TRBV7-9, the J call TRBJ2-1; the D is unclear. The CDR3 loop spans 12 amino acids. Germline-derived CDR1 and CDR2 are SEHNR and FQNEAQ (reference sequence). V shed 5 bases and J shed 5 bases, with 7 bases lying between them. CDR3: CASSPANNEQFF. The CDR3 nucleotides are TGTGCCAGCAGCCCAGCGAACAATGAGCAGTTCTTC.

This sequence joins TRBV19 and TRBJ2-7; TRBD2 aligns across 8 bases. Looked up from germline, CDR1 is LNHDA and CDR2 is SQIVND (reference sequence). The CDR3 runs 14 residues. V was pared by 2 bases and J by 3 bases, with 3 bases of the junction left unmatched. CDR3 DNA sequence: TGTGCCAGTAGTATAACCGGGGGGGTCTACGAGCAGTACTTC. Amino acid sequence: CASSITGGVYEQYF. Together with reference TRBV19 and TRBJ2-7, the CDR3 gives the full variable domain: DGGITQSPKYLFRKEGQNVTLSCEQNLNHDAMYWYRQDPGQGLRLIYYSQIVNDFQKGDIAEGYSVSREKKESFPLTVTSAQKNPTAFYLCASSITGGVYEQYFGPGTRLTVT.

The chain uses TRBV19 and TRBJ1-2, with a tentative D call TRBD1 (5 bases). The V gene's germline CDR1 is LNHDA and CDR2 SQIVND (reference sequence). Trimming stripped 7 bases from V and 2 bases from J, with 11 bases between. CDR3 length equals 13 residues. The CDR3 region is CASMREGNYGYTF. As DNA, the CDR3 is TGTGCCAGTATGCGGGAGGGGAACTATGGCTACACCTTC. Filled out from reference TRBV19 and TRBJ1-2, the complete variable domain reads DGGITQSPKYLFRKEGQNVTLSCEQNLNHDAMYWYRQDPGQGLRLIYYSQIVNDFQKGDIAEGYSVSREKKESFPLTVTSAQKNPTAFYLCASMREGNYGYTFGSGTRLTVV.

V is TRBV10-2 and J is TRBJ1-6; possible D gene TRBD1, 6 bases. The germline V gene has CDR1 WSHSY and CDR2 SAAADI. The CDR3 consists of 16 residues. V lost 9 bases, J lost 1 base, and 16 bases lay in between. The CDR3 DNA follows: TGCGCCAGAGATTCAGGGGTGGGATCCTATAATTCACCCCTCCACTTT. Its protein product is CARDSGVGSYNSPLHF.

This rearrangement joins TRBV5-1 to TRBJ1-1; D not resolved. CDR1 and CDR2 from the germline V gene are SGHRS and YFSETQ. This CDR3 has 14 amino acids. V was pared by 6 bases and J by 4 bases, with 16 bases between. The CDR3 DNA follows: TGCGCCAGCATGGGAGTGGGAGTGGGCACTGAAGCTTTCTTT. This codes for CASMGVGVGTEAFF.

The chain couples TRBV7-6 to TRBJ2-2; 7 nucleotides line up with TRBD1. The CDR3 covers 17 residues. Germline assignment: CDR1 SGHVS and CDR2 FNYEAQ. V was pared by 2 bases and J by 4 bases, with 10 bases of the junction left unmatched. CDR3 DNA sequence: TGTGCCAGCAGCTTACTCCCTGGGACAGTTGGCACCGGGGAGCTGTTTTTT. As protein: CASSLLPGTVGTGELFF.

The chain has TRBV6-1 and TRBJ1-2; D might be TRBD1 (6 bases). CDR3 length equals 13 residues. Germline V gives CDR1 MNHNS, CDR2 SASEGT. Trimming stripped 11 bases from V and 4 bases from J, with 17 bases between. The chain's CDR3 is CAAAGTPFYGYTF. CDR3 nucleotide sequence: TGTGCCGCGGCCGGGACACCTTTCTATGGCTACACCTTC.

The rearrangement links TRBV15 to TRBJ2-1; weak D call: TRBD2 (7 bases). Germline CDR1 reads LNHNV; CDR2 reads YYDKDF (reference sequence). The CDR3 contains 15 residues. The V end lost 5 bases, the J end lost 3 bases, and 14 bases lay between the germline ends. CDR3 DNA: TGTGCCACCAGCGGGGGCAGGGACTACTACAATGAGCAGTTCTTC. This gives the protein CATSGGRDYYNEQFF. Using reference TRBV15 and TRBJ2-1 for the parts outside the CDR3, the full variable domain is DAMVIQNPRYQVTQFGKPVTLSCSQTLNHNVMYWYQQKSSQAPKLLFHYYDKDFNNEADTPDNFQSRRPNTSFCFLDIRSPGLGDTAMYLCATSGGRDYYNEQFFGPGTRLTVL.

V and J are TRBV21-1 and TRBJ2-1; the D call of TRBD2 is as the table states it, not checked on the DNA. TRBV21-1 is listed as a pseudogene. CDR3 length: 17 residues. This CDR3 reads CASSKEGSGVNHNEQFF. As DNA, the CDR3 is TGTGCCAGCAGCAAAGAAGGGAGCGGCGTGAATCACAATGAGCAGTTCTTC.

The chain joins TRBV5-6 to TRBJ1-1; no definite D call. The CDR3 runs to 15 residues. V was trimmed by 0 bases and J by 0 bases, leaving 9 bases between them. Germline CDR1 and CDR2: SGHDT and YYEEEE. The CDR3 is CASSLAPGMNTEAFF. The CDR3 DNA sequence: TGTGCCAGCAGCTTGGCCCCAGGCATGAACACTGAAGCTTTCTTT.

This clone turned up a few times. The chain has TRBV19 and TRBJ2-3, with 8 bases aligning to TRBD2. After removal of 5 bases from V and 3 bases from J, the junction contained 7 bases not matched to a gene. CDR1 is LNHDA and CDR2 is SQIVND in the germline V gene (reference sequence). CDR3 size: 15 residues. Here the CDR3 DNA reads TGTGCCAGTAGTCTACAACCGGGGGGGACAGATACGCAGTATTTT. This codes for CASSLQPGGTDTQYF.

Turning to this clone: The identical CDR3 is also encoded by other nucleotide sequences in the sample. The rearrangement joins TRBV5-4 to TRBJ1-6; no clear D. The CDR3 has 16 amino acids. Germline V gene data show CDR1 as SGHNT and CDR2 as YYREEE (reference sequence). The ends were cut back, 2 bases at V and 0 bases at J, with 9 bases in the middle. In DNA, the CDR3 is TGTGCCAGCAGCTTAACGGGAAGCTCCTATAATTCACCCCTCCACTTT. It codes for CASSLTGSSYNSPLHF.

The rearrangement joins TRBV4-2 to TRBJ2-7, with TRBD2 identical over 8 bases. Germline CDR1 is LGHNA and CDR2 is YNFKEQ. The CDR3 consists of 16 residues. V shed 0 bases, J shed 2 bases, and the junction held 6 bases outside the gene matches. The CDR3 bases are TGTGCCAGCAGCCAAGAGGGTCCGGGGGGGACCTACGAGCAGTACTTC. It translates to CASSQEGPGGTYEQYF.

The count of this clone is one. The genes are TRBV11-1 and TRBJ2-7, with a tentative D call TRBD1 (6 bases). V lost 2 bases and J lost 2, with 7 bases in between. The germline V gene encodes CDR1 SGHAT and CDR2 FQDESV (reference sequence). The CDR3 is made up of 13 amino acids. CDR3 coding DNA: TGTGCCAGCAGCTTACCAGGGGCCTACGAGCAGTACTTC. It encodes CASSLPGAYEQYF. Complete variable domain (other parts from reference TRBV11-1 and TRBJ2-7): EAEVAQSPRYKITEKSQAVAFWCDPISGHATLYWYRQILGQGPELLVQFQDESVVDDSQLPKDRFSAERLKGVDSTLKIQPAELGDSAMYLCASSLPGAYEQYFGPGTRLTVT.

The table lists this clone with a few counts. The chain carries TRBV11-3 and TRBJ2-7, with TRBD1 matching over 9 bases. Looked up from germline, CDR1 is SGHNT and CDR2 is YENEEA. There are 15 residues in the CDR3. With 0 bases clipped from V and 4 bases from J, the junction kept 4 bases outside the gene matches. The CDR3 DNA sequence: TGTGCCAGCAGCTTAGATAGGGACAGGGAATACGAGCAGTACTTC. It is translated as CASSLDRDREYEQYF.

This chain joins TRBV12-5 and TRBJ2-2; tentatively, D is TRBD2 (7 bases). CDR1 is LGHNT, CDR2 FRNRAP, per germline. Trimming took 5 bases from V and 3 from J, leaving 16 bases between them. This CDR3 is built from 16 residues. The CDR3 coding sequence is TGTGCTAGTGGTGGCGGCCCGGGGGGCTACACCGGGGAGCTGTTTTTT. It codes for CASGGGPGGYTGELFF. The full variable domain, with the rest looked up from reference TRBV12-5 and TRBJ2-2, is DARVTQTPRHKVTEMGQEVTMRCQPILGHNTVFWYRQTMMQGLELLAYFRNRAPLDDSGMPKDRFSAEMPDATLATLKIQPSEPRDSAVYFCASGGGPGGYTGELFFGEGSRLTVL.

The V call is TRBV19, the J call TRBJ2-5; D is possibly TRBD2 (7 bases). Germline V gene sequence: CDR1 LNHDA, CDR2 SQIVND (reference sequence). CDR3 length: 18 residues. Trimming stripped 4 bases from V and 1 base from J, with 22 bases between. The CDR3 reads CASSTRRGSGGGQETQYF. CDR3 coding DNA: TGTGCCAGTAGTACCCGTAGGGGGTCGGGCGGGGGCCAAGAGACCCAGTACTTC.

This chain joins TRBV6-6 and TRBJ1-1; tentative D call: TRBD1 (6 bases). The CDR3 has 13 residues. V was pared by 8 bases and J by 9 bases, with 19 bases between. Germline V gene lookup returns CDR1 MNHNY and CDR2 SVGAGI (reference sequence). The CDR3, as DNA: TGTGCCAGCCTGACGGGGGGCGCGACTCAAGCTTTCTTT. Its translation: CASLTGGATQAFF.

The chain uses TRBV5-8 and TRBJ2-7; 10 bases are shared with TRBD2. Per germline, CDR1 SGHTS and CDR2 YDEGEE. J gave up 2 bases and V 1 base, and 15 bases lay outside the gene matches. This CDR3 is 19 amino acids long. CDR3 region: CASSLIGAQRGGIPYEQYF. As DNA, the CDR3 is TGTGCCAGCAGCTTGATTGGAGCTCAGCGGGGGGGAATACCCTACGAGCAGTACTTC.

This clone was picked up one time. The V gene is TRBV2, the J gene TRBJ2-2; D is unresolved. Germline V lookup: CDR1 SNHLY, CDR2 FYNNEI. The CDR3 runs to 14 residues. Trimming removed 6 bases from V and 1 base from J, with 9 bases in between. The CDR3 is CASRQQENTGELFF. In DNA form, the CDR3 reads TGTGCCAGCAGACAGCAGGAGAACACCGGGGAGCTGTTTTTT.

The V call is TRBV9, the J call TRBJ2-1; no clear D gene. CDR1 SGDLS and CDR2 YYNGEE come from the germline V gene. The CDR3 totals 14 residues. V was pared by 4 bases and J by 10 bases, with 18 bases between. This CDR3 reads CASSPPSRPGEQFF. In nucleotides, the CDR3 is TGTGCCAGCAGCCCCCCCTCCCGCCCCGGGGAGCAGTTCTTC.

The CDR3 DNA sequence: TGTGCCAGCAGTTTGGGGCCCGTCTATGGCTACACCTTC. This encodes CASSLGPVYGYTF. J is TRBJ1-2 and V is TRBV27; the D gene is possibly TRBD1 (5 bases). The germline gives CDR1 MNHEY, CDR2 SMNVEV (reference sequence). V lost 3 bases and J 4 bases, leaving 9 bases between the germline ends. The CDR3 has 13 amino acids.

The chain has TRBV5-1 and TRBJ2-3; 7 positions agree with TRBD2. Looked up from germline, CDR1 is SGHRS and CDR2 is YFSETQ. The CDR3 totals 16 residues. After removal of 4 bases from V and 0 bases from J, the junction contained 8 bases not matched to a gene. The CDR3 sequence is CASSQSGGGSTDTQYF. CDR3 nucleotides: TGCGCCAGCAGCCAATCGGGGGGAGGCAGCACAGATACGCAGTATTTT.

The gene calls are TRBV4-1 and TRBJ2-1; no firm D call. Germline CDR1 MGHRA, CDR2 YSYEKL. Trimming stripped 1 base from V and 0 bases from J, with 10 bases between. The CDR3 runs 16 residues. The CDR3 loop reads CASSQAFRSSYNEQFF. CDR3 DNA sequence: TGCGCCAGCAGCCAAGCATTCCGGAGCTCCTACAATGAGCAGTTCTTC.

Only a few counts were recorded for this clone. The chain's CDR3 is CASSRRQAPWELFF. Here the CDR3 DNA reads TGTGCCAGCAGTAGAAGACAGGCCCCATGGGAACTGTTTTTT. The chain is built from TRBV13 and TRBJ1-4, with a tentative D call TRBD1 (6 bases). The CDR3 runs 14 residues. Germline assignment: CDR1 PRHDT and CDR2 FYEKMQ (reference sequence). With 6 bases removed from V and 12 bases from J, the gap between germline ends came to 20 bases.

V gene TRBV18 combines with J gene TRBJ1-4; the D is unclear. CDR3 size: 16 residues. V was shortened by 2 bases and J by 5 bases, with 15 bases between the two germline ends. Germline CDR1 and CDR2: KGHSH and LQKENI. The CDR3 reads CASSPKLPGRNEKLFF. The CDR3 coding sequence is TGTGCCAGCTCACCAAAACTCCCTGGGAGGAATGAAAAACTGTTTTTT. The whole variable domain, remainder taken from reference TRBV18 and TRBJ1-4, is NAGVMQNPRHLVRRRGQEARLRCSPMKGHSHVYWYRQLPEEGLKFMVYLQKENIIDESGMPKERFSAEFPKEGPSILRIQQVVRGDSAAYFCASSPKLPGRNEKLFFGSGTQLSVL.

V and J are TRBV6-6 and TRBJ1-1; weak D call: TRBD1 (6 bases). V was clipped by 0 bases and J by 1 base, with 9 bases between them. CDR3 length: 15 amino acids. Per germline, CDR1 MNHNY and CDR2 SVGAGI (reference sequence). CDR3 coding DNA: TGTGCCAGCAGTTACTCGCCAGGGGCGAACACTGAAGCTTTCTTT. Its protein product is CASSYSPGANTEAFF.

The chain couples TRBV6-6 to TRBJ2-7; D perhaps matches TRBD2 (8 bases). The CDR3 runs to 14 residues. Trimming shortened V by 6 bases and J by 4 bases, and 16 bases separated the two germline ends. Germline V gene sequence: CDR1 MNHNY, CDR2 SVGAGI (reference sequence). The CDR3 reads CASSPGGGTYEQYF. The CDR3 region has the DNA TGTGCCAGCAGCCCGGGAGGGGGCACGTACGAGCAGTACTTC.

The count of this clone is one. The chain combines TRBV9 with TRBJ2-1, with TRBD2 identical over 9 bases. Germline V lookup: CDR1 SGDLS, CDR2 YYNGEE. CDR3 size: 15 residues. After removal of 2 bases from V and 7 bases from J, the junction contained 7 bases not matched to a gene. The CDR3 sequence: CASSVAGGGGNEQFF. The CDR3 DNA reads TGTGCCAGCAGCGTGGCGGGCGGGGGGGGAAATGAGCAGTTCTTC.

The chain employs TRBV7-9 and TRBJ2-3; D is possibly TRBD2 (5 bases). Trimming shortened V by 3 bases and J by 2 bases, and 15 bases separated the two germline ends. The CDR3 sequence is 16 residues long. Per the germline V gene, CDR1 is SEHNR and CDR2 is FQNEAQ (reference sequence). The CDR3 DNA reads TGTGCCAGCAGCTTGGGAAGGCCGGGGATCACAGATACGCAGTATTTT. This encodes CASSLGRPGITDTQYF.

The chain carries TRBV28 and TRBJ2-2; perhaps TRBD1 as D (5 bases). The CDR3 sequence is 14 residues long. The V gene lost 5 bases and the J gene lost 1 base, with 8 bases spanning the gap. Germline V gene sequence: CDR1 MDHEN, CDR2 SYDVKM. The DNA for the CDR3 is TGTGCCAGCAGTATTACAGGGAACACCGGGGAGCTGTTTTTT. It is translated as CASSITGNTGELFF.